The TCR beta chain described here comes from a study of blood T cell repertoires in COVID-19 (dated by TCRdb to the early 2020s). Notes on the research overall: The collaborator samples originated in the United States, Italy and Spain and spanned the acute and convalescent phases of COVID-19. The material from the prospective study consisted of cDNA or gDNA derived from T cells, B-cell-depleted T cells, or PBMCs. A freely available public database, intended as a resource for researchers studying the immune response to SARS-CoV-2, is where the repertoires were released. The dataset comprised deeply sampled blood TCRbeta repertoires from subjects exposed to, actively infected with, or recovered from COVID-19. Nearly every sample came with metadata listing a de-identified subject ID, COVID-19 status, age in years and sex. Where available, HLA class I and class II types were taken from metadata supplied by the sample provider and were not determined by assay-based typing. The samples were drawn from two sources: the first 160 participants of the ongoing ImmuneRACE study, and fewer than 1,500 subjects contributed by 6 global collaborators.

General study outcomes and caveats: The amount of clinical and demographic metadata varied by source and participant and was provided uncurated.

In Seattle, one collaborating source enrolled patients while the infection was active and tracked those patients longitudinally over the course of disease. Collaborating institutions collected whole blood in K2EDTA tubes following their own protocols. For TCRbeta analysis, collaborators shipped samples as frozen whole blood, isolated PBMCs, or DNA extracted from either of those sample types. TCRbeta CDR3 regions were amplified from genomic DNA using the immunoSEQ Assay, a bias-controlled multiplex PCR. The study's processing was this. The number of nucleated cells in each sample was estimated by amplification of reference gene primers within the assay. To quantify the absolute abundance of each unique TCRbeta CDR3 rearrangement, sequence reads were collapsed and filtered. For each sample, productive Simpson clonality was calculated as the square root of Simpson's diversity index across productive rearrangements. TCRdb limited this immuneACCESS table to in-frame rearrangements with V and J called. A share of clones is missing; checked studies link under half to unresolved V genes, and the rest is unexplained. For V, J and clone size, that table is used; D and trimming come from the DNA. Across this sample there are 170,000 or so clones, with approximately 88% seen only once. The ten top clones hold 6% to 7% of the sample.

Remarks on this clone: The specificity of this receptor is unknown. The input lacks base qualities; no much larger clone sits a single base away.

V is cut by 0 bases and J by 5 bases, and the space between the germline ends is 15 bases. CDR1 and CDR2 are read off the germline V gene (reference sequence) as SGHNT and YYREEE. Its CDR3 holds 16 amino acids, cysteine through phenylalanine. Only the CDR3 DNA is retained, 48 bases long and in frame from the first base. The clonotype was recovered from a woman between 35 and 50 years old with COVID-19, enrolled during active disease. The V and J segments used are TRBV5-4 and TRBJ1-3, with the identity of the D gene unclear. Material: peripheral blood. The CDR3 has the sequence CASSLGFLEERNTIYF. At the DNA level, the sequence is TGTGCCAGCAGCTTGGGGTTTTTGGAGGAGAGAAACACCATATATTTT. Supplemented by the reference TRBV5-4 and TRBJ1-3 proteins around the CDR3, the complete variable domain is ETGVTQSPTHLIKTRGQQVTLRCSSQSGHNTVSWYQQALGQGPQFIFQYYREEENGRGNFPPRFSGLQFPNYSSELNVNALELDDSALYLCASSLGFLEERNTIYFGEGSWLTVV.